A single sample gave rise to the 29 T cell receptor beta chains below, sequenced in a study of response to subunit inactivated influenza vaccine (dated by TCRdb to 2016 to 2019). Preparation of the library involved RT-PCR. TCRdb shows the sequencer as Illumina HiSeq 2500. The public reads were quality trimmed at Q25 with fastp and then assembled into clones with MiXCR by TCRdb, keeping productive beta chains. Each entry is one CDR3 protein sequence, shown with its most common DNA and genes. The table for this sample lists over 800,000 distinct CDR3 sequences; around 20% of them were counted only once. The biggest ten clones account for roughly 10% of the sample. The specimen was PBMCs from blood, collected 4 to 6 days after vaccination. These receptors came from a man between 45 and 60 years old who received an inactivated influenza vaccine. Donor details come from another sample of the same person, matched by shared clones.

The rearrangement joins TRBV7-2 to TRBJ2-2; D ambiguous. V was clipped by 3 bases and J by 6 bases, with 5 bases between them. Germline CDR1 and CDR2: SGHTA and FQGNSA. The CDR3 is 12 residues long. CDR3 nucleotides: TGTGCCAGCAGCTTTTGGGCCGGGGAGCTGTTTTTT. It translates to CASSFWAGELFF.

The chain joins TRBV3-1 to TRBJ1-1; TRBD1 matches 8 bases. The CDR3 is 13 amino acids. Germline CDR1 and CDR2: LGHDT and YNNKEL (reference sequence). V was clipped by 5 bases and J by 5 bases; unmatched bases: 4. CDR3 nucleotide sequence: TGTGCCAGCAGCAGGACAGGGTGGACTGAAGCTTTCTTT. Protein sequence: CASSRTGWTEAFF.

This chain connects TRBV27 to TRBJ2-7; D ambiguous. Germline values: CDR1 MNHEY, CDR2 SMNVEV (reference sequence). The CDR3 covers 13 residues. V was cut by 0 bases and J by 4 bases, with 7 bases left in between. The CDR3 coding sequence is TGTGCCAGCAGTTTATCCAGCAGGTACGAGCAGTACTTC. Translation: CASSLSSRYEQYF.

The chain couples TRBV6-2 or TRBV6-3 to TRBJ2-7, with 8 bases lining up with TRBD2. Losses at the gene ends were 0 bases for V and 2 bases for J; bases not matched to a gene: 3. Germline CDR1 is MNHEY and CDR2 is SVGEGT. The CDR3 has 15 residues. This CDR3 is CASSYSSGRTYEQYF. CDR3 coding DNA: TGTGCCAGCAGTTACTCGAGCGGGAGAACCTACGAGCAGTACTTC.

There are many counts of this clonotype. The chain uses TRBV4-3 and TRBJ2-2, with 14 bases lining up with TRBD2. The CDR3 is 16 residues long. Trimming took 4 bases from V and 6 from J; bases not matched to a gene: 4. Germline values: CDR1 LGHNA, CDR2 YSLEER. This chain's CDR3 is CASSRGLAGGPGELFF. DNA of the CDR3: TGCGCCAGCAGCCGAGGACTAGCGGGAGGCCCCGGGGAGCTGTTTTTT.

The chain has TRBV18 and TRBJ2-7, with 12 bases aligning to TRBD2. The V segment lost 0 bases and the J segment 9 bases; nucleotides outside the gene matches: 6. Germline CDR1 and CDR2: KGHSH and LQKENI. The CDR3 contains 15 residues. The CDR3 bases are TGTGCCAGCTCACCACCGACTAGCGGGAGTATCGGGCAGTACTTC. This gives the protein CASSPPTSGSIGQYF.

A single count supports this clonotype. The chain is built from TRBV20-1 and TRBJ2-5, with 8 bases identical to TRBD2. The CDR3 contains 14 residues. J lost 7 bases, V lost 3 bases, and 10 bases had no gene match. Germline CDR1 is DFQATT and CDR2 is SNEGSKA (reference sequence). CDR3 sequence: CSASSSGGAGTQYF. DNA of the CDR3: TGCAGTGCTAGCTCTTCGGGGGGGGCCGGGACCCAGTACTTC.

The rearrangement joins TRBV4-3 to TRBJ1-5; D ambiguous. CDR1 is LGHNA and CDR2 is YSLEER in the germline V gene. The CDR3 contains 17 residues. Trimming stripped 0 bases from V and 1 base from J, with 13 bases between. CDR3: CASSQEYTIRSNQPQHF. CDR3 DNA sequence: TGCGCCAGCAGCCAAGAGTATACGATAAGGAGCAATCAGCCCCAGCATTTT.

The V call is TRBV7-2, the J call TRBJ2-3; 11 bases are a match to TRBD2. This CDR3 contains 16 residues. Germline loops: CDR1 SGHTA, CDR2 FQGNSA. With V trimmed by 2 bases and J by 6 bases, 7 bases remained unmatched. CDR3 protein: CASSLMISGGADTQYF. CDR3 DNA: TGTGCCAGCAGCTTAATGATTAGCGGGGGGGCCGATACGCAGTATTTT.

The rearrangement joins TRBV20-1 to TRBJ2-7; weak D call: TRBD2 (6 bases). CDR3 length: 13 amino acids. Germline lookup yields CDR1 DFQATT and CDR2 SNEGSKA (reference sequence). V was cut by 4 bases and J by 5 bases, with 15 bases left in between. The CDR3 loop reads CSANSVRRDEQYF. In DNA form, the CDR3 reads TGCAGTGCTAACTCGGTGAGGAGGGACGAGCAGTACTTC.

This chain connects TRBV12-3 or TRBV12-4 to TRBJ2-5; no firm D call. V lost 3 bases to trimming and J lost 4 bases, with 18 bases between them. The CDR3 spans 16 residues. DNA for the CDR3: TGTGCCAGCAGTTTCGGTGGGTCATCCCGCCGAGAGACCCAGTACTTC. Its protein is CASSFGGSSRRETQYF.

This clonotype was counted a single time. V gene TRBV27 combines with J gene TRBJ2-5, with D maybe TRBD1 (5 bases). With 5 bases removed from V and 7 bases from J, the gap between germline ends came to 17 bases. CDR3 size: 14 residues. Germline assignment: CDR1 MNHEY and CDR2 SMNVEV (reference sequence). The CDR3 DNA sequence: TGTGCCAGCAGTCCCTGGGCATCGCAGGGGACCCAGTACTTC. Its translation: CASSPWASQGTQYF.

In this sample, this clonotype turned up many times. The chain combines TRBV9 with TRBJ1-6; no clear D gene. Trimming took off 2 bases at V and 7 bases at J, with 13 bases between the two ends. The CDR3 has 15 residues. Germline V gene lookup returns CDR1 SGDLS and CDR2 YYNGEE. The CDR3 DNA follows: TGTGCCAGCAGCGTTAGGGCTTTGGGAAATTCACCCCTCCACTTT. This codes for CASSVRALGNSPLHF.

This clonotype was seen only a few times. The V gene is TRBV21-1, the J gene TRBJ2-6; the D call TRBD2 from the table was never checked on the DNA. TRBV21-1 is a pseudogene locus. The CDR3 extends over 14 amino acids. This CDR3 is CASARGYGANVLTF. The CDR3 coding sequence is TGTGCCAGCGCTCGAGGGTATGGGGCCAACGTCCTGACTTTC.

V gene TRBV10-3 combines with J gene TRBJ2-3; D possibly corresponds to TRBD2 (5 bases). The germline V gene encodes CDR1 ENHRY and CDR2 SYGVKD. V lost 11 bases, J lost 5 bases, and 17 bases lay in between. The CDR3 consists of 13 residues. The chain's CDR3 is CAYRQEVGDTQYF. For the CDR3, the DNA is TGTGCCTACCGCCAGGAGGTCGGAGATACGCAGTATTTT.

This clonotype was counted once. The chain has TRBV6-2 or TRBV6-3 and TRBJ2-7; tentatively, D is TRBD1 (6 bases). V lost 4 bases to trimming and J lost 4 bases, with 14 bases between them. The CDR3 sequence is 14 residues long. In germline, CDR1 is MNHEY, CDR2 SVGEGT. The CDR3 here is CASSWSSGAYEQYF. The CDR3 DNA follows: TGTGCCAGCAGTTGGTCCTCAGGGGCTTACGAGCAGTACTTC.

This clonotype was detected only a few times. J is TRBJ2-3 and V is TRBV6-5; 9 bases fit TRBD1. The germline V gene encodes CDR1 MNHEY and CDR2 SVGAGI. This CDR3 spans 13 amino acids. With 4 bases clipped from V and 11 bases from J, the junction kept 7 bases outside the gene matches. CDR3 bases: TGTGCCAGCAGTTTCCCGGGACAGGGACGGCAGTATTTT. It is translated as CASSFPGQGRQYF.

This clonotype was seen more than once but under ten times. The chain combines TRBV20-1 with TRBJ2-4, with TRBD2 matching 12 bases. The CDR3 consists of 17 residues. V shed 6 bases and J 8 bases; nucleotides not matched to a gene: 17. CDR1 is DFQATT, CDR2 SNEGSKA, per germline (reference sequence). The CDR3 bases are TGCAGTGCGGCTCCGGTTCTAGCGGGGGGGCCAAGGGACATTCAGTACTTC. Encoded protein: CSAAPVLAGGPRDIQYF.

This clonotype showed up just a few times. The chain carries TRBV7-2 and TRBJ2-3, with D perhaps TRBD2 (5 bases). CDR3 size: 14 residues. V lost 5 bases and J 5 bases, leaving 14 bases between the germline ends. CDR1 and CDR2 (germline): SGHTA, FQGNSA. This CDR3 is CASSRGPGEDTQYF. The CDR3 region has the DNA TGTGCCAGCAGCCGGGGTCCTGGGGAAGATACGCAGTATTTT.

The sample holds many counts of this clonotype. The V call is TRBV29-1, the J call TRBJ2-1; D remains ambiguous. This CDR3 region has 15 residues. Trimming left V 5 bases short and J 5 bases short, with 19 bases between. Germline-derived CDR1 and CDR2 are SQVTM and ANQGSEA. As DNA, the CDR3 is TGCAGCGTTAGGTTGACCATCAGATACGACAATGAGCAGTTCTTC. The encoded protein is CSVRLTIRYDNEQFF.

This clonotype was counted at least ten times. The chain is built from TRBV12-3 or TRBV12-4 and TRBJ2-7, with 11 bases that match TRBD2. The CDR3 spans 16 residues. The trim removed 5 bases at V and 0 bases at J, leaving 6 bases unmatched. CDR3 nucleotides: TGTGCCAGCAGTCTCCGACTAGCGGGGAGCTCCTACGAGCAGTACTTC. Amino acids: CASSLRLAGSSYEQYF.

The V call is TRBV10-3, the J call TRBJ1-2, with D possibly matching TRBD1 (5 bases). Germline V gene sequence: CDR1 ENHRY, CDR2 SYGVKD. V shed 4 bases and J shed 6 bases, with 15 bases lying between them. The CDR3 is made up of 14 amino acids. DNA for the CDR3: TGTGCCATCAGTGGGACCGGGACGCAGAATGGCTACACCTTC. It specifies CAISGTGTQNGYTF.

This clonotype was observed a few times. V is TRBV30 and J is TRBJ2-1; TRBD2 might be the D (6 bases). The CDR3 has 13 amino acids. CDR1 is GTSNPN, CDR2 SVGIG, per germline (reference sequence). CDR3 bases: TGTGCATTTGGGGACTTCTCCTACAATGAGCAGTTCTTC. Amino acids: CAFGDFSYNEQFF.

The gene calls are TRBV5-1 and TRBJ2-7; 13 bases agree with TRBD2. Germline V CDR1 and CDR2: SGHRS, YFSETQ. Trimming cost V 3 bases and J 0 bases; bases outside gene matches: 6. This CDR3 contains 17 residues. The chain's CDR3 is CASSSGLAGPSSYEQYF. DNA for the CDR3: TGCGCCAGCAGCTCGGGACTAGCGGGGCCGAGCTCCTACGAGCAGTACTTC.

This clonotype came up a few times. V gene TRBV15 combines with J gene TRBJ1-6; 7 bases align to TRBD1. Germline-derived CDR1 and CDR2 are LNHNV and YYDKDF (reference sequence). The CDR3 is made up of 14 amino acids. V lost 1 base, J lost 9 bases, and 3 bases stayed unmatched. The CDR3 region is CATSRVQGVSPLHF. The DNA for the CDR3 is TGTGCCACCAGCAGAGTGCAGGGGGTTTCACCCCTCCACTTT.

Only a few counts were recorded for this clonotype. J is TRBJ2-1 and V is TRBV12-3 or TRBV12-4, with a weak D call TRBD2 (7 bases). The CDR3 has 15 residues. V dropped 3 bases and J dropped 4 bases, with 13 bases sitting between them. In nucleotides, the CDR3 is TGTGCCAGCAGTTTTGGGCGGGGGCTATACAATGAGCAGTTCTTC. Its translation is CASSFGRGLYNEQFF.

The genes are TRBV11-1 and TRBJ2-6; 9 nucleotides line up with TRBD2. CDR3 length: 18 residues. V was pared by 6 bases and J by 0 bases, with 9 bases of the junction left unmatched. Germline loops: CDR1 SGHAT, CDR2 FQDESV (reference sequence). CDR3 protein: CASRGTSGPSSGANVLTF. CDR3 DNA sequence: TGTGCCAGCAGGGGTACTAGCGGGCCTAGCTCTGGGGCCAACGTCCTGACTTTC.

This clonotype was counted between two and nine times. This chain connects TRBV9 to TRBJ1-3, with D possibly being TRBD1 (5 bases). Trimming removed 0 bases at V and 6 bases at J, with 13 bases between. CDR1 and CDR2 (germline): SGDLS, YYNGEE. CDR3 length equals 15 residues. For the CDR3, the DNA is TGTGCCAGCAGCGTAGCCCAGGGAACGGAAAACACCATATATTTT. Its translation: CASSVAQGTENTIYF. Together with reference TRBV9 and TRBJ1-3, the CDR3 gives the full variable domain: DSGVTQTPKHLITATGQRVTLRCSPRSGDLSVYWYQQSLDQGLQFLIQYYNGEERAKGNILERFSAQQFPDLHSELNLSSLELGDSALYFCASSVAQGTENTIYFGEGSWLTVV.

Only a few counts were recorded for this clonotype. The chain joins TRBV4-2 to TRBJ1-5; D possibly corresponds to TRBD1 (6 bases). This CDR3 region has 16 residues. Germline assignment: CDR1 LGHNA and CDR2 YNFKEQ. Between the trimmed V and J ends, which lost 1 base and 3 bases, there was a span of 13 bases. CDR3 residues: CASSQADSDLNQPQHF. The CDR3 nucleotides are TGTGCCAGCAGCCAAGCGGACAGTGACCTCAATCAGCCCCAGCATTTT.